This T cell receptor beta chain originates from a study of shared clonotypes between healthy human individuals. About the research overall: The people who gave samples were a couple of women and a few men aged 18 to 49. Study-wide results and caveats: Sampling included only blood; tissue repertoires likely differ. Clonotype sharing among donors likely depends on sequencing depth.

Naive CD8 cells comprised CD45RO-negative, CCR7-positively selected cells, excluding terminally differentiated effector memory CD45RA+ cells. The germline V gene encodes CDR1 ENHRY and CDR2 SYGVKD. This CDR3 comprises 17 residues. Trimming pared 3 bases from V and 1 base from J, leaving 16 bases between. Deep-level running was used for the assay. This table comes from immunoSEQ multiplex PCR, and its TCRdb copy is limited to in-frame clones, with some not included. The table lists roughly 1,800,000 clones, about 95% of them singletons. This clone came up once. The antigen is not known. V is TRBV10-3 and J is TRBJ1-3; D unclear. Sequenced input: naive CD8+ T cells sorted from blood. The receptor was derived from a man in his late teens or twenties in good health. The CDR3 region is CAISEVHSLVSGNTIYF. For the CDR3, the DNA is TGTGCCATCAGTGAAGTTCACAGCTTAGTGTCTGGAAACACCATATATTTT.